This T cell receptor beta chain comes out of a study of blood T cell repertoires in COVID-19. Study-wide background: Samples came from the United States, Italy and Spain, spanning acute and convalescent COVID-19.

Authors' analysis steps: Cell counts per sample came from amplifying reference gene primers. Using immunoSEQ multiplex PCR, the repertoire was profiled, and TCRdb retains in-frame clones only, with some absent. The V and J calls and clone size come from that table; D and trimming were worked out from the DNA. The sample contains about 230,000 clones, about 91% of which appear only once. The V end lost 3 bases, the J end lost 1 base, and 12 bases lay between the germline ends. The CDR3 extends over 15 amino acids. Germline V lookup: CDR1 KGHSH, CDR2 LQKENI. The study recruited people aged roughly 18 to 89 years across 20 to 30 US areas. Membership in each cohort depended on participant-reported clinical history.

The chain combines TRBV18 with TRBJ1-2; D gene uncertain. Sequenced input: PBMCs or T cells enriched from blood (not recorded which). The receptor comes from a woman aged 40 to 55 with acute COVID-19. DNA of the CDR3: TGTGCCAGCTCACCTCTAGGAGAGGGTAACTATGGCTACACCTTC. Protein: CASSPLGEGNYGYTF.